Listed below are T cell receptor beta chains from one sample, sequenced in a study of tumor and adjacent non-tumor tissue in lung cancer. TCRdb reanalysed the multiplex PCR reads using MiXCR and keeps one entry per CDR3 protein. The sample carries about 110,000 distinct CDR3 sequences, 75% recorded once. Sequencing used lung tumor tissue. The receptor set was obtained from a woman aged 55-70 years with non-small cell lung cancer. Both conserved end residues are part of each CDR3. The order of the fields is D gene, CDR3 length, J gene, V gene, clone size, CDR3 DNA, CDR3 protein. The D gene is left open where the match is weak. Expanded clones are given a class, and other clones once, few, many or no size at all.

D gene: TRBD1; CDR3 length: 14; J gene: TRBJ1-1; V gene: TRBV6-2/TRBV6-3; clone size: many; CDR3 DNA: TGTGCCAGCAGCTCACAGGGGATTGTTACTGAAGCTTTCTTT; CDR3 protein: CASSSQGIVTEAFF
D gene: .; CDR3 length: 14; J gene: TRBJ1-5; V gene: TRBV6-1; clone size: .; CDR3 DNA: TGTGCCAGCAGAAGCAACAGGGACGGTCAGTCTCAGCATTTT; CDR3 protein: CASRSNRDGQSQHF
D gene: TRBD2; CDR3 length: 18; J gene: TRBJ2-3; V gene: TRBV20-1; clone size: many; CDR3 DNA: TGCAGTGCTAGAGACCCCGGACTAGCGGGGGGATACACAGATACGCAGTATTTT; CDR3 protein: CSARDPGLAGGYTDTQYF
D gene: .; CDR3 length: 15; J gene: TRBJ1-5; V gene: TRBV20-1; clone size: .; CDR3 DNA: TGCAATGCTAGAGGCATAAAGGCGGAGAATCAGCCCCAGCATTTT; CDR3 protein: CNARGIKAENQPQHF
D gene: .; CDR3 length: 18; J gene: TRBJ2-6; V gene: TRBV12-3/TRBV12-4; clone size: .; CDR3 DNA: TGTGCCAGCACCCCTGATACAGGAGGATCTACTGGGGCCAACGTCCTGACTTTC; CDR3 protein: CASTPDTGGSTGANVLTF
D gene: .; CDR3 length: 14; J gene: TRBJ2-2; V gene: TRBV5-6; clone size: .; CDR3 DNA: TGTGCCAGCGGCTTGGGGGAGTGCACCGGGGAGCTGTTTTTT; CDR3 protein: CASGLGECTGELFF
D gene: .; CDR3 length: 12; J gene: TRBJ2-7; V gene: TRBV11-2; clone size: .; CDR3 DNA: TGTGCCAACAGCTTCTGGACAGCCGGGCAGTATTTC; CDR3 protein: CANSFWTAGQYF
D gene: .; CDR3 length: 15; J gene: TRBJ2-3; V gene: TRBV10-1; clone size: .; CDR3 DNA: TGCGCCAGCAGTGAGGATCCTAGAATCACAGATACCCAGTATTTT; CDR3 protein: CASSEDPRITDTQYF
D gene: .; CDR3 length: 13; J gene: TRBJ2-6; V gene: TRBV29-1; clone size: .; CDR3 DNA: TGCAGCGTCAGGGACTCTGGGCCCAACGTCCTGACTTTC; CDR3 protein: CSVRDSGPNVLTF
D gene: TRBD1; CDR3 length: 16; J gene: TRBJ2-3; V gene: TRBV12-3/TRBV12-4; clone size: .; CDR3 DNA: TGTGTCAGCATTTCAACCGGGACAGGGGCGACAGATACACAGTATTTT; CDR3 protein: CVSISTGTGATDTQYF
D gene: .; CDR3 length: 17; J gene: TRBJ2-6; V gene: TRBV5-4; clone size: .; CDR3 DNA: TGTGCCAGCAGCCCATCCCTCGGGGGCTCTGGGGCCAACGTCCTGACTTTC; CDR3 protein: CASSPSLGGSGANVLTF
D gene: TRBD1; CDR3 length: 15; J gene: TRBJ2-7; V gene: TRBV11-1; clone size: .; CDR3 DNA: TGTGCCAGCAGACGTGACAGGGGGCACTCCTACGAGCAGTACTTC; CDR3 protein: CASRRDRGHSYEQYF
D gene: TRBD1; CDR3 length: 19; J gene: TRBJ2-6; V gene: TRBV6-2/TRBV6-3; clone size: .; CDR3 DNA: TGTGCCAGCAGAACCACGACAGGGGAAGTTCAGTCCTGGGCCAACGTCCTGACTTTC; CDR3 protein: CASRTTTGEVQSWANVLTF
D gene: .; CDR3 length: 14; J gene: TRBJ2-3; V gene: TRBV11-2; clone size: .; CDR3 DNA: TGTGCCAGCAGCTTAAGGGGCAGCACAGATAAGCAGTATTTT; CDR3 protein: CASSLRGSTDKQYF
D gene: TRBD2; CDR3 length: 16; J gene: TRBJ2-1; V gene: TRBV19; clone size: .; CDR3 DNA: TGTGCCAGTAGTGGGACTAGCGGGAGTGCCGTGGGTGAGCAGTTCTTC; CDR3 protein: CASSGTSGSAVGEQFF
D gene: .; CDR3 length: 16; J gene: TRBJ2-2; V gene: TRBV20-1; clone size: medium-sized; CDR3 DNA: TGCAGTGCTAGAATCGGGGGAGCTGGCCTGCAAGGGGAGCTGTTTTTT; CDR3 protein: CSARIGGAGLQGELFF
D gene: .; CDR3 length: 15; J gene: TRBJ2-1; V gene: TRBV12-3/TRBV12-4; clone size: .; CDR3 DNA: TGTGCCAGGAGCCCCCCCACAGTTAGGAGCTATGAGCAGTTCTTT; CDR3 protein: CARSPPTVRSYEQFF
D gene: TRBD1; CDR3 length: 15; J gene: TRBJ2-1; V gene: TRBV6-2/TRBV6-3; clone size: many; CDR3 DNA: TGTGCCAGCAGTTACCATGAGGGGGCTGACAATGAGCAGTTCTTC; CDR3 protein: CASSYHEGADNEQFF
D gene: .; CDR3 length: 12; J gene: TRBJ2-2; V gene: TRBV6-5; clone size: many; CDR3 DNA: TGTGCCAGCAGTTACGGGGGGAGGGAGCTGTTTTTT; CDR3 protein: CASSYGGRELFF
D gene: .; CDR3 length: 14; J gene: TRBJ2-2; V gene: TRBV19; clone size: .; CDR3 DNA: TGTGCCAGTAGTTCGACAGCAAACATCGGGGACCTGTTTTTT; CDR3 protein: CASSSTANIGDLFF
D gene: TRBD2; CDR3 length: 20; J gene: TRBJ2-3; V gene: TRBV11-2; clone size: many; CDR3 DNA: TGTGCCAGCATCTCCCGGGGTGGCGGGAGGGCCCGGCATGGCACAGATACGCAGTATTTT; CDR3 protein: CASISRGGGRARHGTDTQYF
D gene: .; CDR3 length: 15; J gene: TRBJ2-3; V gene: TRBV11-3; clone size: .; CDR3 DNA: TGTGCCAGCAGCCCCGCAGGGCAGGTAGGTCATACACAGTATTTT; CDR3 protein: CASSPAGQVGHTQYF
D gene: TRBD1; CDR3 length: 13; J gene: TRBJ1-5; V gene: TRBV11-2; clone size: .; CDR3 DNA: TGTACCAGCTCCCAGGACAGGGGTCAGCCCAAACATTTT; CDR3 protein: CTSSQDRGQPKHF
D gene: .; CDR3 length: 13; J gene: TRBJ1-1; V gene: TRBV6-1; clone size: .; CDR3 DNA: TGTGCCAGCAATCAAACTCAGAGAACTGAAGATTTCTTT; CDR3 protein: CASNQTQRTEDFF
D gene: .; CDR3 length: 14; J gene: TRBJ1-2; V gene: TRBV11-1; clone size: .; CDR3 DNA: TGTGCTAACATCTCACAGGGCCCGCTCTATGGCTACACCTTC; CDR3 protein: CANISQGPLYGYTF
D gene: TRBD2; CDR3 length: 17; J gene: TRBJ2-2; V gene: TRBV11-1; clone size: .; CDR3 DNA: TGTGCCAGCAACCCGCAACTAGCGGGAGAATCCACCAGGGAGCTGTTTTTT; CDR3 protein: CASNPQLAGESTRELFF
D gene: .; CDR3 length: 18; J gene: TRBJ1-1; V gene: TRBV11-3; clone size: few; CDR3 DNA: TGTGCCAGCAGCTTAATTGGGCCACCGCGATGGATGAACACTGAAGCTTTCTTT; CDR3 protein: CASSLIGPPRWMNTEAFF
D gene: .; CDR3 length: 14; J gene: TRBJ2-3; V gene: TRBV6-5; clone size: .; CDR3 DNA: TGTGCCAGCAGTTACTCTCCTAGTACCTATAAGCAGTATTTT; CDR3 protein: CASSYSPSTYKQYF
D gene: TRBD2; CDR3 length: 17; J gene: TRBJ2-2; V gene: TRBV11-1; clone size: .; CDR3 DNA: TGTGCTAGCAGCTCCCCCGCGTCGGCGGGAGTATCCGGGGAGCTGTTTTTT; CDR3 protein: CASSSPASAGVSGELFF
D gene: .; CDR3 length: 14; J gene: TRBJ2-7; V gene: TRBV11-3; clone size: .; CDR3 DNA: TGTGTCAGCAGATTAGATACGGGAACCTACGAGCAATACTTC; CDR3 protein: CVSRLDTGTYEQYF
D gene: .; CDR3 length: 14; J gene: TRBJ1-6; V gene: TRBV11-2; clone size: .; CDR3 DNA: TGTGTCAGCAGTTTAGAAGCAAGTAATTCACCCCTGCACTTT; CDR3 protein: CVSSLEASNSPLHF
D gene: .; CDR3 length: 15; J gene: TRBJ2-2; V gene: TRBV6-5; clone size: .; CDR3 DNA: TGTGTCACCAGTTACTCGGCGACAGTAACCGGGGAGCTGTTTTTT; CDR3 protein: CVTSYSATVTGELFF
D gene: .; CDR3 length: 16; J gene: TRBJ2-5; V gene: TRBV11-3; clone size: .; CDR3 DNA: TGTGCCAGCAGCTTAGACCTGGGTATAACAGGAGACGCCCAGTACTTC; CDR3 protein: CASSLDLGITGDAQYF
D gene: .; CDR3 length: 15; J gene: TRBJ2-6; V gene: TRBV6-2/TRBV6-3; clone size: .; CDR3 DNA: TGTGCCAGCAGTTACTCGCCCTCTGGGGCCAACGACATGACTTTC; CDR3 protein: CASSYSPSGANDMTF
D gene: TRBD1; CDR3 length: 12; J gene: TRBJ1-2; V gene: TRBV29-1; clone size: many; CDR3 DNA: TGCAGCGTCGGGACAGGGCACTATGGCTACACCTTC; CDR3 protein: CSVGTGHYGYTF
D gene: TRBD2; CDR3 length: 16; J gene: TRBJ2-1; V gene: TRBV20-1; clone size: .; CDR3 DNA: TGCAGTGCTCAGCCGAGACTAGCGGGAGGATACAATGAGCAGTTCTTC; CDR3 protein: CSAQPRLAGGYNEQFF
D gene: .; CDR3 length: 13; J gene: TRBJ2-5; V gene: TRBV7-2; clone size: .; CDR3 DNA: TGTGCCAGCAGCTTAGGGACACTAGAGACCCAGTACTTC; CDR3 protein: CASSLGTLETQYF
D gene: TRBD2; CDR3 length: 17; J gene: TRBJ2-1; V gene: TRBV11-3; clone size: .; CDR3 DNA: TGTGCCAGCAACTTAAAGTTGACTAGCGGGTACCACAATGAGCAGTTCTTC; CDR3 protein: CASNLKLTSGYHNEQFF
D gene: .; CDR3 length: 15; J gene: TRBJ1-1; V gene: TRBV20-1; clone size: .; CDR3 DNA: TGCAGTGTTATAGTGAGGACAGAGGTGGACACTGAAGCTTTCTTT; CDR3 protein: CSVIVRTEVDTEAFF